This paragraph covers one TCR beta chain sequence. What this receptor recognizes is not known. Within one base of it there is no much larger clone, and no base qualities were kept. Using the deep immunoSEQ assay, multiplex PCR amplified TCR CDR3 regions from genomic DNA. Extracted genomic DNA from each cell subset was spread evenly across all wells of several immunoSEQ 96-well plates, with each plate serving as a replicate. For sorted subsets, each replicate PCR was loaded with approximately 0.2 ug genomic DNA, equivalent to some 27,000 T cell genomes. Purified libraries were measured with a Qubit 3.0 fluorometer, size-checked on a Bioanalyzer 2100, and measured again with the KAPA Library Quantification kit. Each immunoSEQ 96-well plate was sequenced on its own single-read 150-cycle Illumina NextSeq 550 flow cell. Turning to the authors' computational methods: Because only junctional sequences without quality scores were contained in the immunoSEQ output, filtering matching that applied to full-length reads could not be performed. To assign V/J genes and CDR3, sequences were annotated using PyIR, a Python wrapper for IgBLAST v1.9, with IMGT germline references. Any read was removed if the V/J assignment was weak (E-value above 1e-6), the CDR3 was missing, or the read contained stop codons, out-of-frame junctions, or ambiguous translated residues. V3J clonotypes were defined as sequences sharing an identical inferred V gene, J gene, and CDR3 amino acid sequence. Percentage overlap between repertoires was computed as shared unique clonotypes divided by the size of the smaller repertoire. Richness of each repertoire was evaluated using RTK rarefaction, the Chao1 estimator, and Recon v2.1 estimates of unobserved clonotypes. OLGA was used to compute generation probabilities for all TCRbeta clonotypes that the gDNA method yielded from a few donors. TCRdb limited this immuneACCESS table to in-frame rearrangements with V and J called. A share of clones is missing; checked studies link under half to unresolved V genes, and the rest is unexplained. V and J calls plus clone size are reproduced from that table; the DNA served to infer D and trimming. The table for this sample lists about 530,000 clones; 90% to 97% of them were counted only once. The top ten clonotypes cover about 0.064% of the sample.

The donors were healthy, HIV-negative adults who had no recently reported acute infections or vaccinations. Every donor was a Caucasian adult residing in Nashville, Tennessee, USA. CD4+ T cells were enriched by magnetic negative selection; naive cells were then positively selected on CD45RA, and the negative fraction formed the memory subset. After blood collection by leukapheresis, PBMCs were isolated using Ficoll-Histopaque density gradient centrifugation and then cryopreserved in the vapor phase of liquid nitrogen. Analytical flow cytometry was used to check the purity and quantity of each magnetically sorted T cell population. Genomic DNA was isolated from every sorted fraction and measured by UV absorbance on a Nanodrop 2000c. The sample originates from a study of shared clonotypes between healthy human individuals (dated by TCRdb to about 2020). General notes on the study: Three men and two women, aged 18 to 49 years, made up the cohort. Between about 0.8 and 9.5 billion PBMCs per donor were obtained by leukapheresis. To increase sequencing depth and limit assay-specific biases, different laboratories used diverse techniques to prepare libraries and sequence TCR repertoires. Per donor, three plates each were used for CD4 naive and CD4 memory, two for CD8 naive, and one for CD8 memory. To estimate repertoire size and how much clonotype sharing occurs between individuals, the study deeply sequenced the blood TCR repertoires of roughly 5 healthy adults.

Measured from the cysteine to the phenylalanine, the CDR3 is 13 residues long. The read is trimmed to its CDR3 DNA, 39 bases read in frame from base 1. Here V drops 4 bases and J drops 6 bases, and the junction holds 5 bases not matched to any gene. CDR1 SGHVS and CDR2 FQNEAQ are derived from the germline V gene. General conclusions and limits of the study: Larger estimated clonotype richness was generally found for naive subsets than for memory subsets. Based on pairwise subsampling, the degree of clonotype sharing among donors was expected to be affected by sequencing depth. Sharing across four donors was observed for about 4.8% of naive CD4, 3% to 4% of naive CD8, roughly 2.3% of memory CD4, and roughly 0.4% of memory CD8 clonotypes. Only blood was sampled, and tissue TCR repertoires likely differ from those in blood. Compared with non-shared clonotypes, the clonotypes found in all four sorted-subset donors had higher generation probabilities. Even with the large sequencing depth, rarefaction of the sorted-subset datasets indicated that sequencing was incomplete. Because the study included a small number of donors, the genetic and exposure-history diversity represented was limited.

The source material was naive CD4+ T cells sorted from blood. Sample cell subset or site, as interpreted from the label and publication: CD45RA+ positively selected. The V and J segments used are TRBV7-8 and TRBJ2-7; 8 of the junction bases match TRBD1. The source of this sequence is a woman aged 30 to 39 in good health. The CDR3 loop reads CASSWVTGVEQYF. The nucleotide sequence reads TGTGCCAGCAGCTGGGTGACAGGGGTCGAGCAGTACTTC.